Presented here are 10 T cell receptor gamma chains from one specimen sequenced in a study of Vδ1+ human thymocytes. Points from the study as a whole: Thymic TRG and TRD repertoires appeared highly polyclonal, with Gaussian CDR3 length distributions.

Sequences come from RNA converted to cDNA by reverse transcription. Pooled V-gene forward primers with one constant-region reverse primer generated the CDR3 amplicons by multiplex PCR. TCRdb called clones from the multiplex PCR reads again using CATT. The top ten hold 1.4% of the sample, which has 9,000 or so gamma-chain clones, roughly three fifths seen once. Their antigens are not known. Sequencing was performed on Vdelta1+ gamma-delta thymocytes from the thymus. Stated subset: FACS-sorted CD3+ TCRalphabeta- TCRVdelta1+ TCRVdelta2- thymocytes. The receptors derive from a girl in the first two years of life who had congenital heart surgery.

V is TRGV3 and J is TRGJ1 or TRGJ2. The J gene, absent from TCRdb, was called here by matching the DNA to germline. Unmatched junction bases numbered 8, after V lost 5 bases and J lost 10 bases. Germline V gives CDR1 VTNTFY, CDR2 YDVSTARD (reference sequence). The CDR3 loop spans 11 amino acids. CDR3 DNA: TGTGCCACCTGGGCCCCGCAAAAGAAACTCTTT. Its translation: CATWAPQKKLF.

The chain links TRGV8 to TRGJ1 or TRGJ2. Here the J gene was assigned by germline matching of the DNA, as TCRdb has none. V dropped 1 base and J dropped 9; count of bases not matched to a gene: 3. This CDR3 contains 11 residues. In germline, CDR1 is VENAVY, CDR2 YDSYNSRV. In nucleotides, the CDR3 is TGTGCCACCTGGGATAGCTTTAAGAAACTCTTT. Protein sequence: CATWDSFKKLF.

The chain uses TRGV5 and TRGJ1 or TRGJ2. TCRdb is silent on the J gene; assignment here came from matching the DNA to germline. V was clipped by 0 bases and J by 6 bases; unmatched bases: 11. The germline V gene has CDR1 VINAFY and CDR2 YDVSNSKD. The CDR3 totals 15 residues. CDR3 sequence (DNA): TGTGCCACCTGGGACAGGCCGGGGAGATTTTATAAGAAACTCTTT. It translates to CATWDRPGRFYKKLF.

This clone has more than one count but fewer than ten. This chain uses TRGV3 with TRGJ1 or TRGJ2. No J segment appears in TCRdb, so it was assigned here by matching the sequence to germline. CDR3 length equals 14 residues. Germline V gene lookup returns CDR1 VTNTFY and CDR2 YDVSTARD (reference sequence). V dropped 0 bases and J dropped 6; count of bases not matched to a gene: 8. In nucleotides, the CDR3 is TGTGCCACCTGGGACAGGAATGGTGGTTATAAGAAACTCTTT. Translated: CATWDRNGGYKKLF.

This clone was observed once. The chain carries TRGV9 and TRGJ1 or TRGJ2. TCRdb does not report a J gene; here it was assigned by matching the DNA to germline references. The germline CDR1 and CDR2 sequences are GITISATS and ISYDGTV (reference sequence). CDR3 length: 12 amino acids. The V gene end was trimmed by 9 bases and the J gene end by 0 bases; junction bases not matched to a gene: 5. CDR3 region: CALRRNYYKKLF. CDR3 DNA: TGTGCCTTGCGGAGGAATTATTATAAGAAACTCTTT.

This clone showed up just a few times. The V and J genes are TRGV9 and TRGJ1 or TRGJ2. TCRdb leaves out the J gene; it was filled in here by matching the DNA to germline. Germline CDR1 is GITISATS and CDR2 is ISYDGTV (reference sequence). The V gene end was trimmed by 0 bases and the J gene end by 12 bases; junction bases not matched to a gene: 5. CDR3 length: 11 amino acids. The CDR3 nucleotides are TGTGCCTTGTGGGAGGTGCATTGGAAACTCTTT. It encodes CALWEVHWKLF.

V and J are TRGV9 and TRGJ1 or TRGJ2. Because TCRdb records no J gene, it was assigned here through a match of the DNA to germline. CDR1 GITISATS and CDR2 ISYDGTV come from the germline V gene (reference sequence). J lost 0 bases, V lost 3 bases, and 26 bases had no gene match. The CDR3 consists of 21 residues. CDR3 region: CALWELQSSKTRNSNYYKKLF. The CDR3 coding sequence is TGTGCCTTGTGGGAGCTTCAGTCCTCGAAAACCCGCAATTCGAATTATTATAAGAAACTCTTT.

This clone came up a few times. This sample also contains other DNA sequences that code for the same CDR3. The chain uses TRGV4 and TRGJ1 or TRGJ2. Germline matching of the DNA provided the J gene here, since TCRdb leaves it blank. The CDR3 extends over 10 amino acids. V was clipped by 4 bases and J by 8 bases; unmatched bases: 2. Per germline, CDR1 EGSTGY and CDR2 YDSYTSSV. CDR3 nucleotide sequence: TGTGCCACCTGGGACCATAAGAAACTCTTT. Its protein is CATWDHKKLF.

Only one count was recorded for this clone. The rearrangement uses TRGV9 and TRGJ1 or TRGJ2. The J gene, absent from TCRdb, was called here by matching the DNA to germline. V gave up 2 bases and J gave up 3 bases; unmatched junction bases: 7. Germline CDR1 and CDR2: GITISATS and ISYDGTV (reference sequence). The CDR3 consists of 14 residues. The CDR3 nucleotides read TGTGCCTTGTGGGAGGGGGTCCTTTATTATAAGAAACTCTTT. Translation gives CALWEGVLYYKKLF.

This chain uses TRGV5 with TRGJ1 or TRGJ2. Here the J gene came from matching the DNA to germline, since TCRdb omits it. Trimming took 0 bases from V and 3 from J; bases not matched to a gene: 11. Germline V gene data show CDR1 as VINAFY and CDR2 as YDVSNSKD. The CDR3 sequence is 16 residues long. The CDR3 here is CATWDRLTPVYYKKLF. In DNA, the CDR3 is TGTGCCACCTGGGACAGGTTGACGCCAGTTTATTATAAGAAACTCTTT.